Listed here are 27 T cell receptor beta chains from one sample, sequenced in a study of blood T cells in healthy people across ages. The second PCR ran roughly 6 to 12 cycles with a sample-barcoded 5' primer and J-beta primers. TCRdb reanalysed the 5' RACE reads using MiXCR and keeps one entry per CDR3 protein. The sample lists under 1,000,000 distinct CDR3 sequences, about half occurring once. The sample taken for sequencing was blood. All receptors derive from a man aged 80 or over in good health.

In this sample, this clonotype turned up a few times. DNA of the CDR3: TGTGCCAGCAGCGAGACTCTTGATACGCAGTATTTT. Translation: CASSETLDTQYF. This chain uses TRBV9 with TRBJ2-3; D is unresolved. The germline V gene encodes CDR1 SGDLS and CDR2 YYNGEE. Trimming cost V 3 bases and J 6 bases, with 8 bases left between them. This CDR3 contains 12 residues.

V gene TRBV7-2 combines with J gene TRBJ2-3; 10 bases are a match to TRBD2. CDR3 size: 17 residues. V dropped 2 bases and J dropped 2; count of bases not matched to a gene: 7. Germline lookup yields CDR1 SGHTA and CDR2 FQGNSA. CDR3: CASSLSASGRATDTQYF. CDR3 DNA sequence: TGTGCCAGCAGCTTATCTGCCAGCGGGAGGGCCACAGATACGCAGTATTTT.

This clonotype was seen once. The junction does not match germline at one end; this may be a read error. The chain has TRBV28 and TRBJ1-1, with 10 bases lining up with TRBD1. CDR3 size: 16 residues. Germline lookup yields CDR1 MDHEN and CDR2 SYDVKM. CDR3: CAGSSRQGAVNTEAFF. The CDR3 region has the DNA TGTGCCGGCAGTTCCAGACAGGGGGCAGTGAACACTGAAGCTTTCTTT.

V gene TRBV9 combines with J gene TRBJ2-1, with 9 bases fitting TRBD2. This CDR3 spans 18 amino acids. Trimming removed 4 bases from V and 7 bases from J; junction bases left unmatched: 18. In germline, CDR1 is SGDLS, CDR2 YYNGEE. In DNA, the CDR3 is TGTGCCAGCAGCCCCCGTTGGGGTAGCGGGAGAGGTAAAAATGAGCAGTTCTTC. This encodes CASSPRWGSGRGKNEQFF.

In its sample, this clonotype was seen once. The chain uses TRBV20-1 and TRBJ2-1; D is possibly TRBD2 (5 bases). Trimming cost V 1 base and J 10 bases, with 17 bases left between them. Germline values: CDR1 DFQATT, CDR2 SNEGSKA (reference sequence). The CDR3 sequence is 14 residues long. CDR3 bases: TGCAGTGCTAGAGTGCCGACTAACGCCTACGAGCAGTTCTTC. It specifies CSARVPTNAYEQFF.

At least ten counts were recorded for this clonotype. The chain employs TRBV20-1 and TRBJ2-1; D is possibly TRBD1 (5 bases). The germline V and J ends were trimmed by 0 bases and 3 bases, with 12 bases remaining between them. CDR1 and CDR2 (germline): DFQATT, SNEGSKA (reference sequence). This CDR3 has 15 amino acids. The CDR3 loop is CSARDPARDYNEQFF. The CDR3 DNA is TGCAGTGCTAGAGATCCGGCCAGGGACTACAATGAGCAGTTCTTC.

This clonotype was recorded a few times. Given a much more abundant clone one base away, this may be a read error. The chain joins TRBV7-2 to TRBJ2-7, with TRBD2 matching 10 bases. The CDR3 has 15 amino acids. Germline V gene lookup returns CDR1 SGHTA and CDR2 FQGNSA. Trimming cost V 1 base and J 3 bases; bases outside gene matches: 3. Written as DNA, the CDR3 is TGTGCCAGCAGCTTAGGCTGGACTAGCGGCTACGAGCAGTACTTC. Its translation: CASSLGWTSGYEQYF.

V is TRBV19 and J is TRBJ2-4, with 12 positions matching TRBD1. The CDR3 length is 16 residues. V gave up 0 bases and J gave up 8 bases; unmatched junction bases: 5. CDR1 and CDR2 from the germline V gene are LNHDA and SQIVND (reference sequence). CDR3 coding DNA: TGTGCCAGTAGTATAGAGGGACAGGGGGCCTGGGACATTCAGTACTTC. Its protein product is CASSIEGQGAWDIQYF.

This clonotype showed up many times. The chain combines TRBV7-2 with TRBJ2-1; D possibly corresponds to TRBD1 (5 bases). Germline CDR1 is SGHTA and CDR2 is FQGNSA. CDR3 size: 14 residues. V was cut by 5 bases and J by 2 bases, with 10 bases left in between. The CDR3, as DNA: TGTGCCAGCAGCAAAAGGGGTACCTACAATGAGCAGTTCTTC. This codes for CASSKRGTYNEQFF.

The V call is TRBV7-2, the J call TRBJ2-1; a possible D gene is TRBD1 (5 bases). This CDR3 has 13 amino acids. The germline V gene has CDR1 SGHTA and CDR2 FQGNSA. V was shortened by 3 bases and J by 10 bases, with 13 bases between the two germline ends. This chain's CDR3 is CASSFRQIQEQFF. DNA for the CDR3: TGTGCCAGCAGCTTCCGACAGATCCAGGAGCAGTTCTTC.

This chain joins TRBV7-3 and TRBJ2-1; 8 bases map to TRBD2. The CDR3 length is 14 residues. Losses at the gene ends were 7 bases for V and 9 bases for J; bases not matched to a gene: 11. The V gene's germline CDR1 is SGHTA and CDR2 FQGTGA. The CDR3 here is CASNQGSGSGEQFF. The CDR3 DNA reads TGTGCCAGCAACCAGGGGAGCGGGAGCGGTGAGCAGTTCTTC.

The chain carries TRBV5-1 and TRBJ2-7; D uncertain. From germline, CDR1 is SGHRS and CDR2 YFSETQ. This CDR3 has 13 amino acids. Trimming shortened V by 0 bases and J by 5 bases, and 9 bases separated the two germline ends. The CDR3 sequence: CASSLEVLDEQYF. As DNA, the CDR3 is TGCGCCAGCAGCTTGGAGGTATTAGACGAGCAGTACTTC.

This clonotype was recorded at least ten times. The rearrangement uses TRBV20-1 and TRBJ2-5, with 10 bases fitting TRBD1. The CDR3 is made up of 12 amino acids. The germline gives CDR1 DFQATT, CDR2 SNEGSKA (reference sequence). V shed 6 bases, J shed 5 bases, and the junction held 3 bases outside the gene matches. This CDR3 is CSARTGGETQYF. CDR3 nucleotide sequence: TGCAGTGCCCGGACAGGGGGGGAGACCCAGTACTTC.

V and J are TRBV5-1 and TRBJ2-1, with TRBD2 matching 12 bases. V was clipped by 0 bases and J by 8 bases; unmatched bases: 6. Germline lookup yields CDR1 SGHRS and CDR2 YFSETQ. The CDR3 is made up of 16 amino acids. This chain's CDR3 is CASSLASGRVIDEQFF. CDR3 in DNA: TGCGCCAGCAGCTTGGCTAGCGGGAGGGTGATCGATGAGCAGTTCTTC.

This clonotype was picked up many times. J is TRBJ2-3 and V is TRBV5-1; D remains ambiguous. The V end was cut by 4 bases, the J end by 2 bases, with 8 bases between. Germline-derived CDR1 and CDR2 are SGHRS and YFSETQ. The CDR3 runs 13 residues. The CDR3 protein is CASSPEHTDTQYF. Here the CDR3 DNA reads TGCGCCAGCAGCCCGGAACACACAGATACGCAGTATTTT.

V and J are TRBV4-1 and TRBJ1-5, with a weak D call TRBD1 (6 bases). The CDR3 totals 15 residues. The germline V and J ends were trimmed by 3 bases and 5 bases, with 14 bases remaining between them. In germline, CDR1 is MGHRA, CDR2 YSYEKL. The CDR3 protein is CASSQRTVTDQPQHF. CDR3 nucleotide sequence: TGCGCCAGCAGCCAGAGGACAGTAACGGATCAGCCCCAGCATTTT.

For the CDR3, the DNA is TGTGCCAGCAGCCGGACAGGGATCAACGCCGGGGAGCTGTTTTTT. Amino acid sequence: CASSRTGINAGELFF. This rearrangement joins TRBV7-2 to TRBJ2-2, with 8 bases matching TRBD1. The J segment lost 6 bases and the V segment lost 5 bases, leaving 8 bases of the junction unmatched. The V gene's germline CDR1 is SGHTA and CDR2 FQGNSA. There are 15 residues in the CDR3.

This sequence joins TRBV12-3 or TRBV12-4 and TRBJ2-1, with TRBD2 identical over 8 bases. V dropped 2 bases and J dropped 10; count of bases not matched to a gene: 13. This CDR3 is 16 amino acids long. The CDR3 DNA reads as TGTGCCAGCAGTTTAAGTGCTAGCGGGCGGCCTTGGGAGCAGTTCTTC. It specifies CASSLSASGRPWEQFF.

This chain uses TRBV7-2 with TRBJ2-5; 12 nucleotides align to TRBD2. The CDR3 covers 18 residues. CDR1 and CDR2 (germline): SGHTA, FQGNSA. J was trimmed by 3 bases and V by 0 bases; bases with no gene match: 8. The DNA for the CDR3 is TGTGCCAGCAGCTTAGCGTATAGGGCTAGCGGGAGGGAAGAGACCCAGTACTTC. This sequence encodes CASSLAYRASGREETQYF.

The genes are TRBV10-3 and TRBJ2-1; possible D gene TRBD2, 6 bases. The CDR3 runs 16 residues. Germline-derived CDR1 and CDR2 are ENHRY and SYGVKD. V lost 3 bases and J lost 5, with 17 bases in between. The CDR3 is CAISDYRGDIDNEQFF. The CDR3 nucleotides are TGTGCCATCAGTGATTATCGCGGGGATATAGACAATGAGCAGTTCTTC.

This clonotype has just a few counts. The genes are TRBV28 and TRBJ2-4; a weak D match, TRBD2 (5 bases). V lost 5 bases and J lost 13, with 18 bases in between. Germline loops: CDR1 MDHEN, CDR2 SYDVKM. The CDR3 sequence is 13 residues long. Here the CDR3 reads CASSIALSGEQYF. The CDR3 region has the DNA TGTGCCAGCAGTATTGCCCTCTCTGGGGAGCAGTACTTC.

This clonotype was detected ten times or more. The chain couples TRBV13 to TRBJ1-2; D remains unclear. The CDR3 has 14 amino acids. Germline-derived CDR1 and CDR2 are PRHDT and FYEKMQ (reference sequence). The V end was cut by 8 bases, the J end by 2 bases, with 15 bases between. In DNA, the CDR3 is TGTGCCAGCCCGTCCCGGGTTTCGAACTATGGCTACACCTTC. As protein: CASPSRVSNYGYTF.

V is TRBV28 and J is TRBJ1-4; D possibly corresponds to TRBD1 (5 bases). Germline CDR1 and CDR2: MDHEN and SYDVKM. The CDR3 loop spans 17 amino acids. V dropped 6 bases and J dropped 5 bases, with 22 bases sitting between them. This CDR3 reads CASSPGTSPGGNEKLFF. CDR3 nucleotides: TGTGCCAGCAGCCCTGGGACGTCCCCGGGGGGAAATGAAAAACTGTTTTTT.

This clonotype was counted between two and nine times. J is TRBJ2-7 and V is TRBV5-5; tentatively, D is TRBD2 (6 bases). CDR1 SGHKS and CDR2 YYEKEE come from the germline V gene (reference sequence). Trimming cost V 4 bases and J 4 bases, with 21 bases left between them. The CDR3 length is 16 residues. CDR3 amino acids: CASSIEPPDGGYEQYF. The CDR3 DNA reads TGTGCCAGCAGCATAGAACCGCCCGACGGGGGATACGAGCAGTACTTC.

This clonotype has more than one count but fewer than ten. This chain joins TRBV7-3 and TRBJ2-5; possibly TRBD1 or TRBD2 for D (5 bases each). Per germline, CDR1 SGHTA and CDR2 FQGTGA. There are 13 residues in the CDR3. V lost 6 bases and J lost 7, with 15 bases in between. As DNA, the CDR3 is TGTGCCAGCAGTACGAGGGGCGAGGGGACCCAGTACTTC. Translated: CASSTRGEGTQYF.

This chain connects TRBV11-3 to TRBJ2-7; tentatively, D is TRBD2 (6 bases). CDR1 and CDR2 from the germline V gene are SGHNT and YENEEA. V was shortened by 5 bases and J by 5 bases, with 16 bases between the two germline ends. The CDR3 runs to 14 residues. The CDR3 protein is CASSPGLSPHEQYF. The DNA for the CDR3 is TGTGCCAGCAGCCCGGGACTTAGCCCCCACGAGCAGTACTTC.

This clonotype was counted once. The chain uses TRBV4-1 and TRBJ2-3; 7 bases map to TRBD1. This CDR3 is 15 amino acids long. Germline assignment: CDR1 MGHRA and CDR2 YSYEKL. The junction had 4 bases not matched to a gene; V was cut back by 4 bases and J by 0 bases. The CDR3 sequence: CASSLSDRSTDTQYF. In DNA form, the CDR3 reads TGCGCCAGCAGCCTATCGGACAGGAGCACAGATACGCAGTATTTT.